This T cell receptor (beta chain) was sequenced for a study of OX40 agonist ivuxolimab in advanced cancers. Produced via immunoSEQ multiplex PCR; TCRdb's table is partial and in-frame only. Altogether more than 65,000 clones are present, roughly 81% being singletons, with the ten largest covering less than 5.5%. The V gene's germline CDR1 is SGHNT and CDR2 YYREEE (reference sequence). Trimming cost V 4 bases and J 4 bases; bases outside gene matches: 4. This CDR3 has 15 residues. This specimen was CD4+ or CD8+ T cells sorted from blood, taken in a trial of the OX40 agonist ivuxolimab. The chain has TRBV5-4 and TRBJ2-1; 11 bases are shared with TRBD2. The receptor was isolated from an adult with an advanced solid tumor such as melanoma, head and neck, liver or kidney cancer. CDR3 sequence (DNA): TGTGCCAGCAGCGGCGGGACTAGCGGTTACAATGAGCAGTTCTTC. Translation: CASSGGTSGYNEQFF. The whole variable domain, filled in from reference TRBV5-4 and TRBJ2-1, reads ETGVTQSPTHLIKTRGQQVTLRCSSQSGHNTVSWYQQALGQGPQFIFQYYREEENGRGNFPPRFSGLQFPNYSSELNVNALELDDSALYLCASSGGTSGYNEQFFGPGTRLTVL.